The rows below give T cell receptor beta chains drawn from one sample of a study of spatial heterogeneity in lung cancer. Using its own MiXCR run on the 5' RACE reads, TCRdb lists one record per CDR3 protein. The sample has some 53,000 distinct CDR3 sequences, approximately 7% seen once; the top ten hold 2.9%. Material: PBMCs, obtained at surgery. These receptors all come from a female donor with early-stage non-small cell lung cancer. CDR3s leave out the opening cysteine and the closing phenylalanine or tryptophan. D genes are given only for firm matches.

D gene	V gene	J gene	CDR3 length	CDR3 protein
NA	TRBV12-3/TRBV12-4	TRBJ2-1	10	ASKWDLSEQF
NA	TRBV27	TRBJ2-3	12	ASSGNSGGGTQY
TRBD1	TRBV3-1	TRBJ1-1	13	ASSQAQTGQGDAF
TRBD2	TRBV2	TRBJ2-1	13	ASTVSSGGYNEQF
NA	TRBV7-3	TRBJ2-5	14	ASSLSPGRGGETQY
NA	TRBV12-3/TRBV12-4	TRBJ2-5	11	ASSFGGAETQY
TRBD1	TRBV5-1	TRBJ2-3	12	ASSYPDRGDTQY
NA	TRBV6-5	TRBJ2-7	15	ASSYSGGAGSSYEQY
TRBD1	TRBV11-2	TRBJ1-5	11	ASTPDRGQPQH
TRBD1	TRBV7-9	TRBJ2-7	12	ASSLFGTGSEQY
TRBD2	TRBV7-2	TRBJ2-5	14	ASSRGLAGGRETQY
TRBD2	TRBV7-8	TRBJ2-7	13	ASSLVLAGAYEQY
TRBD2	TRBV2	TRBJ2-3	11	ASSTGGSDTQY
NA	TRBV24-1	TRBJ2-3	14	ATSDPRSGSTDTQY
NA	TRBV20-1	TRBJ2-7	12	SAIPGGNSYEQY
NA	TRBV7-6	TRBJ1-6	12	ASSSRTGNSPLH
NA	TRBV7-3	TRBJ2-6	14	ASSWQRVSGANVLT
NA	TRBV5-1	TRBJ1-6	10	ASSFGRPPLH
TRBD2	TRBV7-6	TRBJ2-3	16	ASSLVPLLAGGTDTQY
TRBD2	TRBV4-1	TRBJ2-1	15	ASSRAEASGELSEQF
NA	TRBV15	TRBJ2-2	12	ATSRDGGSGELF
NA	TRBV7-8	TRBJ2-4	14	ASSLEGASAKNIQY
NA	TRBV3-1	TRBJ2-2	17	ASSQSRASLGANTGELF
TRBD1	TRBV5-1	TRBJ2-1	12	ASRWTGGRDEQF
NA	TRBV12-3/TRBV12-4	TRBJ1-1	13	ASSSPYRMNTEAF
NA	TRBV29-1	TRBJ2-7	11	SASRGTSYEQY
TRBD1	TRBV7-2	TRBJ2-7	12	ASSFTTGTYEQY
NA	TRBV20-1	TRBJ2-1	12	SATRSRGYNEQF
NA	TRBV5-4	TRBJ2-1	10	ASSLVAHEQF
NA	TRBV7-2	TRBJ1-3	12	ASRRQSSGNTIY
TRBD1	TRBV29-1	TRBJ2-2	13	SVGWTGGTTGELF
NA	TRBV2	TRBJ2-5	9	ASSEGETQY
NA	TRBV14	TRBJ1-1	10	ASSQGVPEAF
NA	TRBV2	TRBJ1-5	12	ASGMWGTGQPQH
NA	TRBV7-6	TRBJ1-1	15	ASSLAAQGALNTEAF
NA	TRBV9	TRBJ1-1	11	ASSGTGYTEAF
TRBD1	TRBV3-1	TRBJ1-5	14	ASSLTGGQGDSPQH
NA	TRBV2	TRBJ1-6	15	ASSETPIGGRNSPLH
NA	TRBV3-1	TRBJ2-7	10	ASSQAIYEQY
NA	TRBV6-5	TRBJ1-3	12	ASSYSLGGNTIY
NA	TRBV20-1	TRBJ2-2	13	SARVAGTTTGELF
TRBD1	TRBV20-1	TRBJ2-6	19	SAGRDRASYRSYSGANVLT
TRBD1	TRBV7-2	TRBJ1-1	14	ASSPTGRGHMTEAF
TRBD2	TRBV12-3/TRBV12-4	TRBJ2-7	13	ASSLGGVPPYEQY
NA	TRBV18	TRBJ2-1	11	ASSPLGVNEQF
NA	TRBV24-1	TRBJ2-1	13	ATSPHRVRVNEQF
NA	TRBV5-1	TRBJ1-1	11	ASSLAQTTEAF
NA	TRBV11-1	TRBJ2-7	15	ASRPTGIGYNPYEQY
TRBD1	TRBV5-1	TRBJ2-1	13	ASSFSGGTYNEQF
NA	TRBV20-1	TRBJ2-7	12	SAKGPLAVYEQY
NA	TRBV12-3/TRBV12-4	TRBJ1-2	9	ASSPGYGYT
NA	TRBV20-1	TRBJ2-2	17	SARDVRSSDILMGGELF
NA	TRBV7-2	TRBJ2-3	14	ASSLKGSNVPDTQY
NA	TRBV5-1	TRBJ2-3	14	ASSFGGLSSTDTQY
TRBD1	TRBV20-1	TRBJ1-1	14	SALKGQGIKNTEAF